The T cell receptor (beta chain) described here comes from a study of vaccination effects on CD4 cells after COVID-19 (dated by TCRdb to the early 2020s). Context from the whole study: Each participant received two doses of an mRNA SARS-CoV-2 vaccine, either BNT162b2 or mRNA-1273. The study compared SARS-CoV-2 spike-specific CD4+ TCR repertoires before and after mRNA vaccination in COVID-19 convalescent patients and infection-naive vaccine recipients. The full study included roughly 11 COVID-19 convalescent patients and a few SARS-CoV-2-naive healthy vaccine recipients. Cultures from other donors in the study were sequenced using the Oncomine TCR Beta short-read assay on an Illumina iSeq 100. On the study overall, not on this receptor specifically: The study was limited by a small number of convalescent patients, and early post-infection timepoints were lacking. Among healthy vaccine recipients, nearly all vaccine-induced clones were SARS-CoV-2 mono-reactive, and only 1 of 255 was cross-reactive with common cold coronaviruses. Clones induced by infection and clones induced by vaccination both contracted markedly at late timepoints after vaccination, which fits with T cell responses waning over time.

Its CDR3 holds 15 amino acids, cysteine through phenylalanine. The only DNA kept is the CDR3, 45 bases in frame from the first base. The germline V gene encodes CDR1 SGHAT and CDR2 FQNNGV. Trimming leaves V shorter by 0 bases and J shorter by 3 bases, with the junction holding 2 bases beyond the gene matches. To identify antigen-specific CD4+ T cell clonotypes by their expansion, the ViraFEST assay first stimulated PBMC with viral peptide pools and then applied TCR sequencing. After around ten days of culture, CD4+ T cells were isolated with the EasySep CD4+ T cell isolation kit. Healthy vaccine recipients had no prior SARS-CoV-2 infection, confirmed by negative nucleocapsid antibodies before and after vaccination. A few million PBMC per well were cultured with approximately 10 ug/ml peptides in IMDM containing roughly 5% human AB serum, approximately 10 IU/ml IL-2 and gentamicin. On days 3 and 7, half of the culture medium was replaced with fresh IL-2-containing medium. Unless noted otherwise, every peptide stimulation condition was grown in triplicate wells. PBMC were separated from whole blood using Ficoll-Paque Plus gradient centrifugation and were then either cryopreserved at -140C or used fresh. The overlapping peptide pools covered the spike proteins of SARS-CoV-2 as well as those of the common cold coronaviruses HCoV-NL63, HCoV-OC43 and HCoV-229E. Genomic DNA was extracted from cultured CD4+ T cells with the QIAamp micro DNA kit.

The library came from the immunoSEQ multiplex PCR assay. TCR beta CDR3 sequencing was performed on DNA from the cultured, isolated CD4+ T cells. On the study's bioinformatics: Non-productive TCR sequences were discarded, and reads were trimmed to the CDR3 region, with only CDR3s of 7 or more amino acids retained. Antigen-specific clonotypes were identified using the MANAFEST web app by comparison of expansion in peptide wells against reference cultures. To be called positive, a clone needed expansion at FDR<0.05 compared with the reference and with all other wells, an odds ratio greater than 5, and a frequency greater than 0.1% in two replicate wells. A clonotype was defined as cross-reactive if the clonotype was significantly expanded both in SARS-CoV-2 spike wells and in at least one common cold coronavirus spike condition. Using the stringdist R package, CDR3 similarity was measured by Levenshtein distance, and unrooted trees were constructed with ape in R 3.6.1. The immuneACCESS repertoire file appears here via TCRdb, limited to in-frame rearrangements. These files lack a portion of the clones; in checked studies, under half of the deficit traces to unresolved V genes, and the cause of the others is not known. Clone size and V and J calls were adopted from that table, with D and trimming inferred from the DNA. Within this sample are more than 25,000 clones, with approximately 61% of them counted one time only. The top ten clonotypes cover 25% to 30% of the sample.

In the case of this clone: Its antigen has not been determined. No much larger clonotype is one base removed from it; base qualities were not supplied.

This receptor chain uses TRBV11-2 and TRBJ2-7, with TRBD2 identical over 10 junction bases. This TCR was sampled from a human donor who received a COVID-19 vaccine. Material: CD4+ T cells from PBMCs cultured with HCoV-229E spike peptides, obtained before COVID-19 vaccination. Per the publication, the cell subset or site label means: HCoV-229E spike overlapping peptide pool stimulation. CDR3 region: CASSLEASGSYEQYF. At the DNA level, the sequence is TGTGCCAGCAGCTTAGAAGCTAGCGGGAGCTACGAGCAGTACTTC.